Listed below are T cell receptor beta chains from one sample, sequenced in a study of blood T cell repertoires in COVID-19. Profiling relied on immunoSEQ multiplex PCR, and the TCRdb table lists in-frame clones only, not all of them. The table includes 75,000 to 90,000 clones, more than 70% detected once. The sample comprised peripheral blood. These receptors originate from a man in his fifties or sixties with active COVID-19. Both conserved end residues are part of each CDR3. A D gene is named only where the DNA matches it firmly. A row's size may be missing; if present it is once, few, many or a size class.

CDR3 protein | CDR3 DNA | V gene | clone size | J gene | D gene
CASSMVQGGSDTQYF | TGTGCCAGTAGTATGGTACAGGGGGGATCAGATACGCAGTATTTT | TRBV19 | - | TRBJ2-3 | TRBD1
CASSQLTGQGNEQYF | TGTGCCAGCAGCCAACTTACCGGACAGGGTAACGAGCAGTACTTC | TRBV4-2 | - | TRBJ2-7 | TRBD1
CASARGGSGANVLTF | TGTGCCAGCGCACGGGGAGGCTCTGGGGCCAACGTCCTGACTTTC | TRBV6-5 | - | TRBJ2-6 | -
CASRATGELFF | TGTGCCAGCAGGGCTACCGGGGAGCTGTTTTTT | TRBV9 | once | TRBJ2-2 | -
CASSFYSMNTEAFF | TGCGCCAGCAGCTTCTACAGCATGAACACTGAAGCTTTCTTT | TRBV5-1 | - | TRBJ1-1 | -
CASVPGGYSTDTQYF | TGTGCCAGCGTGCCGGGGGGGTATAGCACAGATACGCAGTATTTT | TRBV5-6 | - | TRBJ2-3 | TRBD2
CASSPRTGGILNTEAFF | TGTGCCAGCAGCCCTAGGACAGGGGGGATACTGAACACTGAAGCTTTCTTT | TRBV7-2 | - | TRBJ1-1 | TRBD1
CSVTEDQGRLATDTQYF | TGCAGCGTGACAGAAGACCAGGGGAGACTAGCCACAGATACGCAGTATTTT | TRBV29-1 | - | TRBJ2-3 | -
CASSHDASRGANVLTF | TGTGCCAGCAGTCATGACGCCTCGAGGGGGGCCAACGTCCTGACTTTC | TRBV7-9 | - | TRBJ2-6 | -
CASSVDGDAGLYEQYF | TGTGCCAGCAGCGTAGATGGAGACGCGGGTCTCTACGAGCAGTACTTC | TRBV9 | - | TRBJ2-7 | -
CASSQQQGVAVTEAFF | TGTGCCAGCAGCCAACAACAGGGGGTGGCGGTTACTGAAGCTTTCTTT | TRBV4-2 | - | TRBJ1-1 | TRBD1
CATDRARGYVSNQPQHF | TGTGCCACCGACCGGGCCAGGGGCTACGTTAGCAATCAGCCCCAGCATTTT | TRBV19 | - | TRBJ1-5 | -
CASGLAYGAEAFF | TGTGCTAGTGGTTTGGCCTACGGAGCTGAAGCTTTCTTT | TRBV12-5 | - | TRBJ1-1 | -
CASSSPPGQLNTGELFF | TGTGCCAGCAGCTCCCCCCCGGGACAGCTTAACACCGGGGAGCTGTTTTTT | TRBV7-3 | - | TRBJ2-2 | TRBD1
CAWAWDSSYNEQFF | TGTGCCTGGGCCTGGGACTCCTCCTACAATGAGCAGTTCTTC | TRBV30 | - | TRBJ2-1 | -
CASRTQGLQGGELFF | TGTGCCAGCAGGACACAGGGGCTTCAGGGCGGGGAGCTGTTTTTT | TRBV6-5 | - | TRBJ2-2 | TRBD1
CASSRGGSAAYEQYF | TGTGCCAGCAGCCGGGGCGGGAGCGCTGCCTACGAGCAGTACTTC | TRBV4-2 | - | TRBJ2-7 | TRBD2
CASSGDGGSQSEQYF | TGTGCCAGCAGTGGGGACGGAGGGTCCCAGAGCGAGCAGTACTTC | TRBV2 | few | TRBJ2-7 | -
CAWGTRTASGNTIYF | TGTGCCTGGGGGACCAGGACAGCCTCTGGAAACACCATATATTTT | TRBV30 | - | TRBJ1-3 | -
CASSYGIRGIGETQYF | TGTGCCAGCAGTTATGGAATCAGGGGGATAGGGGAGACCCAGTACTTC | TRBV6-5 | - | TRBJ2-5 | TRBD1
CASSIQEDYGYTF | TGTGCCAGTAGTATCCAGGAGGACTATGGCTACACCTTC | TRBV19 | - | TRBJ1-2 | -
CSVVIAGHYGYTF | TGCAGCGTTGTTATCGCAGGGCACTATGGCTACACCTTC | TRBV29-1 | - | TRBJ1-2 | -
CASSPYREAYEQYF | TGTGCCAGCTCACCTTACAGGGAAGCCTACGAGCAGTACTTC | TRBV18 | few | TRBJ2-7 | -
CASSLIGGGRETQYF | TGTGCCAGCAGCTTAATAGGGGGCGGGCGGGAGACCCAGTACTTC | TRBV7-2 | - | TRBJ2-5 | TRBD1
CASSPAPIASYGYTF | TGCGCCAGCAGCCCGGCGCCGATAGCTAGCTATGGCTACACCTTC | TRBV4-3 | - | TRBJ1-2 | -
CASSPPVRETQYF | TGTGCCAGCTCACCACCGGTCCGGGAGACCCAGTACTTC | TRBV18 | - | TRBJ2-5 | -
CASSRSSGANEQFF | TGTGCCAGCAGCCGGTCGAGCGGGGCCAATGAGCAGTTCTTC | TRBV4-2 | few | TRBJ2-1 | TRBD2
CASSWGQGWGGETQYF | TGTGCCAGCAGTTGGGGACAGGGCTGGGGAGGGGAGACCCAGTACTTC | TRBV6-2/TRBV6-3 | once | TRBJ2-5 | TRBD1
CATSRGASGNQPQHF | TGTGCCACCAGCAGAGGGGCAAGTGGCAATCAGCCCCAGCATTTT | TRBV15 | - | TRBJ1-5 | -
CASSFQGAGGEKLFF | TGTGCCAGCAGTTTCCAGGGGGCGGGTGGGGAAAAACTGTTTTTT | TRBV28 | once | TRBJ1-4 | TRBD1
CASSGATGAWNTEAFF | TGTGCCAGCAGCGGGGCGACAGGTGCTTGGAACACTGAAGCTTTCTTT | TRBV13 | - | TRBJ1-1 | -
CASSIRGQGIGETQYF | TGTGCCAGTAGTATAAGGGGGCAGGGGATAGGAGAGACCCAGTACTTC | TRBV19 | once | TRBJ2-5 | TRBD1
CASRGGGYYEQYF | TGTGCCAGCAGGGGCGGGGGGTACTACGAGCAGTACTTC | TRBV2 | - | TRBJ2-7 | TRBD2
CAWSVPGLKRISEQYF | TGTGCCTGGAGTGTACCCGGCCTAAAGCGGATCAGCGAGCAGTACTTC | TRBV30 | - | TRBJ2-7 | -
CASSVGLGSYNEQFF | TGTGCCAGCAGCGTGGGACTAGGCTCCTACAATGAGCAGTTCTTC | TRBV7-9 | - | TRBJ2-1 | TRBD2
CASSLGQGLGYTF | TGTGCCAGCAGTCTGGGGCAGGGCCTTGGCTACACCTTC | TRBV27 | - | TRBJ1-2 | -
CASRGFRGGPYLGQYF | TGTGCCAGCAGAGGCTTTAGGGGAGGCCCCTATTTGGGCCAGTACTTC | TRBV11-2 | - | TRBJ2-5 | -
CASSFGLGFYNEQFF | TGTGCCAGCAGTTTTGGACTAGGCTTTTACAATGAGCAGTTCTTC | TRBV27 | - | TRBJ2-1 | TRBD2
CSVVGVSGANVLTF | TGCAGCGTTGTAGGGGTCTCTGGGGCCAACGTCCTGACTTTC | TRBV29-1 | - | TRBJ2-6 | -
CASSVLVGNTIYF | TGTGCCAGCAGCGTTTTAGTTGGAAACACCATATATTTT | TRBV9 | - | TRBJ1-3 | -
CASRETTGGNTEAFF | TGTGCCAGCAGGGAGACAACAGGGGGTAACACTGAAGCTTTCTTT | TRBV2 | - | TRBJ1-1 | TRBD1
CASSRGYNEQFF | TGTGCCAGCAGCCGAGGGTACAATGAGCAGTTCTTC | TRBV11-2 | few | TRBJ2-1 | -
CASSVVGGTGELFF | TGTGCCAGCAGCGTAGTCGGAGGCACCGGGGAGCTGTTTTTT | TRBV9 | - | TRBJ2-2 | -